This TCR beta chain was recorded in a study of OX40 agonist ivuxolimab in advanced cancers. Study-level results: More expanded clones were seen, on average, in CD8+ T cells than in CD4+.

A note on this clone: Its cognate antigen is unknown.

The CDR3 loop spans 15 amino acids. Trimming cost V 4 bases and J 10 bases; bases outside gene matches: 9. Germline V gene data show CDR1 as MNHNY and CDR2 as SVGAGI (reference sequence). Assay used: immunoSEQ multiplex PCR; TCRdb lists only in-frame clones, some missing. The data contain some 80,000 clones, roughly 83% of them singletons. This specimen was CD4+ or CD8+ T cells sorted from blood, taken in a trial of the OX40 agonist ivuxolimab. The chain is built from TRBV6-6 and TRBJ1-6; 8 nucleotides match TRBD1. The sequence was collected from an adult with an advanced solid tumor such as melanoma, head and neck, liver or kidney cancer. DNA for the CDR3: TGTGCCAGCAGTTCCCCCGACAGGGGCGAGTCACCCCTCCACTTT. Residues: CASSSPDRGESPLHF.